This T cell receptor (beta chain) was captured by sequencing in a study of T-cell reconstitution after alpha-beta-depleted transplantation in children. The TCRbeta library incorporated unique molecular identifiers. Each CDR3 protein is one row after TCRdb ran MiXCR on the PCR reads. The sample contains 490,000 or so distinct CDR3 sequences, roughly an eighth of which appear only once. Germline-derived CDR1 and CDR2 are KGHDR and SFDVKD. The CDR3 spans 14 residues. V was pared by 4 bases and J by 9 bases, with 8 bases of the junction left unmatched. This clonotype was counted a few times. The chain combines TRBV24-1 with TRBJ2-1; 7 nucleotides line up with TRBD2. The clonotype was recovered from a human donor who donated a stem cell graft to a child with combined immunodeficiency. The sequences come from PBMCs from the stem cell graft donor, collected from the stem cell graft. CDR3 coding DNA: TGTGCCACCAGTGACTCGGGACTAAATGCTGAGCAGTTCTTC. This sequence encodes CATSDSGLNAEQFF.